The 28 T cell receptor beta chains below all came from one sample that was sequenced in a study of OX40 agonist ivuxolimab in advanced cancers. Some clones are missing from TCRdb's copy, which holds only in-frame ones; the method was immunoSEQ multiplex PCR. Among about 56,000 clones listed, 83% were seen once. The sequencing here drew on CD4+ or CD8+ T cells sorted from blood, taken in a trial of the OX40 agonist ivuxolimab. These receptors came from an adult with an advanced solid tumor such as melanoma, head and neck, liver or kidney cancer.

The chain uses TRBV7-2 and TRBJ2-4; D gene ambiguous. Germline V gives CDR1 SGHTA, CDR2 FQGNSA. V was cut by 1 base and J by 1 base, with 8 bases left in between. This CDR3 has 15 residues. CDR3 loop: CASSLGALAKNIQYF. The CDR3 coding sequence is TGTGCCAGCAGCTTAGGGGCACTCGCCAAAAACATTCAGTACTTC.

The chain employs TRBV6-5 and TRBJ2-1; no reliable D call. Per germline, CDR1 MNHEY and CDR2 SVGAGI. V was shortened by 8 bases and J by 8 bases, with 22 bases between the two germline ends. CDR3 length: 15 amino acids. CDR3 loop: CASRARVFRMDEQFF. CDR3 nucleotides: TGTGCCAGCCGTGCCCGGGTCTTTCGGATGGATGAGCAGTTCTTC.

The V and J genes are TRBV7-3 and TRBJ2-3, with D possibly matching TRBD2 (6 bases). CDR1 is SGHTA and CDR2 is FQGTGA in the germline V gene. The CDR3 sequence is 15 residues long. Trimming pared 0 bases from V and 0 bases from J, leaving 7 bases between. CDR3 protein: CASSLTGGSTDTQYF. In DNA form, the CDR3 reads TGTGCCAGCAGCTTAACTGGGGGGAGCACAGATACGCAGTATTTT.

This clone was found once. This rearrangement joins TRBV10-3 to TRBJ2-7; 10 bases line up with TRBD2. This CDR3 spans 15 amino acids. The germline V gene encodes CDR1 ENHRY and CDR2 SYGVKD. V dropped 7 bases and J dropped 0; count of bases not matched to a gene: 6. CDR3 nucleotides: TGTGCCATCATTCCTAGCGGGAGTTCCTCCTACGAGCAGTACTTC. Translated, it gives CAIIPSGSSSYEQYF.

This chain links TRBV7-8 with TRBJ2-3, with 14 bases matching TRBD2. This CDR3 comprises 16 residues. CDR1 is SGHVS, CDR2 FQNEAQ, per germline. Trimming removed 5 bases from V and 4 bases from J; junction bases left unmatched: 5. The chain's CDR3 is CASSAPTSGRADTQYF. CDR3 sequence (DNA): TGTGCCAGCAGCGCACCGACTAGCGGGAGGGCAGATACGCAGTATTTT.

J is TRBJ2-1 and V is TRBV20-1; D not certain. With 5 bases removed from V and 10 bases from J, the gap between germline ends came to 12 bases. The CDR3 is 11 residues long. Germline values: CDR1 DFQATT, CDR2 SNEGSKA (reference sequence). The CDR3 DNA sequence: TGCAGTGCTTCTGCAAGGCGAGAGCAGTTCTTC. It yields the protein CSASARREQFF.

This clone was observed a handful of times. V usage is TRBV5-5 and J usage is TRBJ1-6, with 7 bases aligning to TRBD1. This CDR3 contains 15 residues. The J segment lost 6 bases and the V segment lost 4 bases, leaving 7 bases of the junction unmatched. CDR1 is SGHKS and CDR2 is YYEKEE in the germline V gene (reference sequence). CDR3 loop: CASSPPGTVNSPLHF. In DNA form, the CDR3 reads TGTGCCAGCAGCCCCCCCGGGACAGTTAATTCACCCCTCCACTTT.

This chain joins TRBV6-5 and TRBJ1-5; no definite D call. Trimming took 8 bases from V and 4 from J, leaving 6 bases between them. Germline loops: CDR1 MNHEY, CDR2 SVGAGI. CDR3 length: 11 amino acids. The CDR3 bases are TGTGCCAGCGGTTTTAATCAGCCCCAGCATTTT. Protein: CASGFNQPQHF.

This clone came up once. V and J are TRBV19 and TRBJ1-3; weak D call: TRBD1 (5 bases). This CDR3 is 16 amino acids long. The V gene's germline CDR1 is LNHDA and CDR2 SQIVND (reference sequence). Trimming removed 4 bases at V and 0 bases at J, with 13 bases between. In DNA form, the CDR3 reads TGTGCCAGTAGTAGTTCACAGGACTTCTCTGGAAACACCATATATTTT. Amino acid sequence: CASSSSQDFSGNTIYF.

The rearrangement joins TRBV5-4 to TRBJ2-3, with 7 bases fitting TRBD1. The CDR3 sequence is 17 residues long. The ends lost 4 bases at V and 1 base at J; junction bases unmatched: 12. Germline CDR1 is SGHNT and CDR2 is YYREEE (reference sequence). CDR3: CASSPLQPGTGTDTQYF. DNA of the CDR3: TGTGCCAGCAGCCCACTACAACCCGGGACAGGCACAGATACGCAGTATTTT. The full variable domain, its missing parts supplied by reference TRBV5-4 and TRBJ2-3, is ETGVTQSPTHLIKTRGQQVTLRCSSQSGHNTVSWYQQALGQGPQFIFQYYREEENGRGNFPPRFSGLQFPNYSSELNVNALELDDSALYLCASSPLQPGTGTDTQYFGPGTRLTVL.

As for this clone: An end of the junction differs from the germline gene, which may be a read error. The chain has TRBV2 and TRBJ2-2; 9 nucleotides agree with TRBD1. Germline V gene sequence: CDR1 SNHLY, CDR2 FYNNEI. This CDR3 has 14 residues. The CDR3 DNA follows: TGTGCCAGCAGGGGGACAGGGAACACCGGGAAGCTGTTTTTT. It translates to CASRGTGNTGKLFF.

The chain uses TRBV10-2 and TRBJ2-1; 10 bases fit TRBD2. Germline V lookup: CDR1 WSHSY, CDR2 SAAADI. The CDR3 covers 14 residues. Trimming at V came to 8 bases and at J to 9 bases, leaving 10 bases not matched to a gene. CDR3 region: CASSPSGSTSEQFF. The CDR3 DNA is TGCGCCAGCTCGCCTAGCGGGAGTACGAGTGAGCAGTTCTTC.

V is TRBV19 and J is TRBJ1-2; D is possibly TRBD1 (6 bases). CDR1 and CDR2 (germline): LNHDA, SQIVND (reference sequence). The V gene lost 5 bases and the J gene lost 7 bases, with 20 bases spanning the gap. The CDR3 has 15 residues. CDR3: CASSPPRRGPTGYTF. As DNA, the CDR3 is TGTGCCAGTAGTCCACCCCGCAGGGGACCAACTGGCTACACCTTC. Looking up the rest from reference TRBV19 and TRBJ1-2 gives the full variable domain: DGGITQSPKYLFRKEGQNVTLSCEQNLNHDAMYWYRQDPGQGLRLIYYSQIVNDFQKGDIAEGYSVSREKKESFPLTVTSAQKNPTAFYLCASSPPRRGPTGYTFGSGTRLTVV.

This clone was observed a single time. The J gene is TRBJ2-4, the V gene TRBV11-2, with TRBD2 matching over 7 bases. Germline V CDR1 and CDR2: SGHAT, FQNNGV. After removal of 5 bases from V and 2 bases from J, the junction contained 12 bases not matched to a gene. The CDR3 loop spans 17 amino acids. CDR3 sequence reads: CASSLLYGEGPKNIQYF. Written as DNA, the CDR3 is TGTGCCAGCAGCCTACTTTATGGGGAGGGGCCCAAAAACATTCAGTACTTC. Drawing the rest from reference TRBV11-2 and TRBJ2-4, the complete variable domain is EAGVAQSPRYKIIEKRQSVAFWCNPISGHATLYWYQQILGQGPKLLIQFQNNGVVDDSQLPKDRFSAERLKGVDSTLKIQPAKLEDSAVYLCASSLLYGEGPKNIQYFGAGTRLSVL.

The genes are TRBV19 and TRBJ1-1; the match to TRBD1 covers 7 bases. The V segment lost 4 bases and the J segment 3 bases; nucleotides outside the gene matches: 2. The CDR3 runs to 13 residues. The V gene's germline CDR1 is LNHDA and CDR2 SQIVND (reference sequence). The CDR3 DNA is TGTGCCAGTAGTACAACAGGGGACACTGAAGCTTTCTTT. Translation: CASSTTGDTEAFF.

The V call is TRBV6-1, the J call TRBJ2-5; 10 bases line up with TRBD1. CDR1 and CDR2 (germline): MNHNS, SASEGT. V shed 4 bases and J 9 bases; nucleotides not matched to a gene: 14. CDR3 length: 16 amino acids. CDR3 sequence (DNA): TGTGCCAGCAGTGTAGACTCCGGGACAGGGGCTTTGGCCCAGTACTTC. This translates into CASSVDSGTGALAQYF.

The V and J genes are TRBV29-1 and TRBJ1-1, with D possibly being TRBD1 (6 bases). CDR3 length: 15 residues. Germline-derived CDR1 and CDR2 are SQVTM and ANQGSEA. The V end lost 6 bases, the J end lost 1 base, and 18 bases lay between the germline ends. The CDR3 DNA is TGCAGCGTAGCCCCGGGGGGCGCACGGAACACTGAAGCTTTCTTT. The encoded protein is CSVAPGGARNTEAFF.

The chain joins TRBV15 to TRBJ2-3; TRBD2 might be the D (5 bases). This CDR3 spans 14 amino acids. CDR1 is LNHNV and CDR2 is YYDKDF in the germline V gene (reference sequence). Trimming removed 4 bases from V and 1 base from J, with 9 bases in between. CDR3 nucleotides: TGTGCCACCAGCACCCGGACTCGCACAGATACGCAGTATTTT. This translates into CATSTRTRTDTQYF.

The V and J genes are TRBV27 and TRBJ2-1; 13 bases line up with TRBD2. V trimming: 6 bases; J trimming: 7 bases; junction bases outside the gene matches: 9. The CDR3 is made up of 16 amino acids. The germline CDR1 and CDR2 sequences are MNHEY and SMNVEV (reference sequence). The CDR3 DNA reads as TGTGCCAGCAGCAGCCCGGGACTAGCGGGGCTGAATGAGCAGTTCTTC. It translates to CASSSPGLAGLNEQFF.

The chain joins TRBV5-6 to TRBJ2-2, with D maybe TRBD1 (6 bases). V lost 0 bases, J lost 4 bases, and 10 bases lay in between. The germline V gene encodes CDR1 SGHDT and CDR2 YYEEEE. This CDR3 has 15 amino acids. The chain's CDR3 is CASSLEGHLTGELFF. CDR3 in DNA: TGTGCCAGCAGCTTGGAGGGACACCTCACCGGGGAGCTGTTTTTT.

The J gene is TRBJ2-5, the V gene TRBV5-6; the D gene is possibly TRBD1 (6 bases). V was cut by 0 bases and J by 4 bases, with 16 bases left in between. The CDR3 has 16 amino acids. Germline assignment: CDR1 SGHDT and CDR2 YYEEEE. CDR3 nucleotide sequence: TGTGCCAGCAGCTTGGCTGGACAGCCAGTTCTAGAGACCCAGTACTTC. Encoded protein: CASSLAGQPVLETQYF.

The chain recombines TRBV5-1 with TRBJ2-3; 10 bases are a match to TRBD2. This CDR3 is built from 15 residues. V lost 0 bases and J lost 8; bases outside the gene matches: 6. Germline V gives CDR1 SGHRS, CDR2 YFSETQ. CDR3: CASSLVLAGERTQYF. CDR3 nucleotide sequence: TGCGCCAGCAGCTTGGTCCTAGCGGGAGAGCGTACGCAGTATTTT. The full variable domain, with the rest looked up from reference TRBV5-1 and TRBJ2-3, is KAGVTQTPRYLIKTRGQQVTLSCSPISGHRSVSWYQQTPGQGLQFLFEYFSETQRNKGNFPGRFSGRQFSNSRSEMNVSTLELGDSALYLCASSLVLAGERTQYFGPGTRLTVL.

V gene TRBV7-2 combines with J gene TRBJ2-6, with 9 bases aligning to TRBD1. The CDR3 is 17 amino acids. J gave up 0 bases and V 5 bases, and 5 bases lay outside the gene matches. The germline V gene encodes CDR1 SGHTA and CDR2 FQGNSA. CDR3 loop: CASSLTGGVSGANVLTF. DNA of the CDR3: TGTGCCAGCAGCCTTACAGGGGGCGTCTCTGGGGCCAACGTCCTGACTTTC.

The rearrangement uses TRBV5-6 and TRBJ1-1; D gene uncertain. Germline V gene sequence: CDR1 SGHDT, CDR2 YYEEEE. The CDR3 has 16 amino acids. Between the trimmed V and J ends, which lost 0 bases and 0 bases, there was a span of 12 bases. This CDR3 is CASSLARMSMNTEAFF. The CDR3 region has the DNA TGTGCCAGCAGCTTGGCCCGCATGAGTATGAACACTGAAGCTTTCTTT. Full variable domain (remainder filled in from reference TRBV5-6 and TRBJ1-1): DAGVTQSPTHLIKTRGQQVTLRCSPKSGHDTVSWYQQALGQGPQFIFQYYEEEERQRGNFPDRFSGHQFPNYSSELNVNALLLGDSALYLCASSLARMSMNTEAFFGQGTRLTVV.

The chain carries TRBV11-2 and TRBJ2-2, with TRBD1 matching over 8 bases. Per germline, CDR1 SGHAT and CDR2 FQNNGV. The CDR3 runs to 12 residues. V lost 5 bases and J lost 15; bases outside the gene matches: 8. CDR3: CASSRSQGALFF. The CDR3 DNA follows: TGTGCCAGCAGCCGATCCCAGGGGGCGTTGTTTTTT.

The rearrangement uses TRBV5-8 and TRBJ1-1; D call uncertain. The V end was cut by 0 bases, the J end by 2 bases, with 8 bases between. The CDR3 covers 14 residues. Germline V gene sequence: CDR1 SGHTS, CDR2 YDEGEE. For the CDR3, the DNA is TGTGCCAGCAGCTTGGGCGAAGACAACACTGAAGCTTTCTTT. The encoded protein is CASSLGEDNTEAFF.

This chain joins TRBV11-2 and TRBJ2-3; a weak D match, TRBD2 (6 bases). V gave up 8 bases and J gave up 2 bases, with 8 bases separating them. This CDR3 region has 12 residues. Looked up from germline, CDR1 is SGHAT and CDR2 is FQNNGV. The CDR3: CASQGLTDTQYF. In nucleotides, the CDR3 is TGTGCCAGCCAGGGACTCACAGATACGCAGTATTTT.

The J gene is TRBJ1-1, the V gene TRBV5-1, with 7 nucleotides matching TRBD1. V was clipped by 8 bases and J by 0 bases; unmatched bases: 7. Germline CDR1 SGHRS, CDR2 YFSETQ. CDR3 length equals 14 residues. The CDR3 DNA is TGCGCCAGTGCTACGGGACAGATGAACACTGAAGCTTTCTTT. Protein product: CASATGQMNTEAFF.